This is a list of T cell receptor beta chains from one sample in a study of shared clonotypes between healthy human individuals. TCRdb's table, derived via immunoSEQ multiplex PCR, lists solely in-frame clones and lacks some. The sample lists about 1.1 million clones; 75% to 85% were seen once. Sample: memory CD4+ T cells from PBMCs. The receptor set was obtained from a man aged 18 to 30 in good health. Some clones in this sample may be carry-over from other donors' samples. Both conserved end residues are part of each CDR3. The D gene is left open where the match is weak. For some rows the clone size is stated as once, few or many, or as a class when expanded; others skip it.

CDR3nt: TGCGCCAGCAGCTTGACAGTCTCTGGAAACACCATATATTTT
CDR3aa: CASSLTVSGNTIYF
v_gene: TRBV5-1
abundance: -
d_gene: -
j_gene: TRBJ1-3

CDR3nt: TGTGCCAGCCTCCCGGGGGCGGGCTCCTACAATGAGCAGTTCTTC
CDR3aa: CASLPGAGSYNEQFF
v_gene: TRBV2
abundance: many
d_gene: -
j_gene: TRBJ2-1

CDR3nt: TGTGCCAGCAGCCGGACTAGTATCTACGAGCAGTACTTC
CDR3aa: CASSRTSIYEQYF
v_gene: TRBV11-2
abundance: -
d_gene: TRBD2
j_gene: TRBJ2-7

CDR3nt: TGCGCCAGCAGCTTCGCAGAGACCCAGTACTTC
CDR3aa: CASSFAETQYF
v_gene: TRBV5-1
abundance: once
d_gene: -
j_gene: TRBJ2-5

CDR3nt: TGTGCCAGCAGCGCAGGACAGGGGGCTGGGCAGCCCCAGCATTTT
CDR3aa: CASSAGQGAGQPQHF
v_gene: TRBV9
abundance: -
d_gene: TRBD1
j_gene: TRBJ1-5

CDR3nt: TGCGCCAGCAGCTTGGCGCGGTCCACCACAGATACGCAGTATTTT
CDR3aa: CASSLARSTTDTQYF
v_gene: TRBV5-1
abundance: -
d_gene: -
j_gene: TRBJ2-3

CDR3nt: TGTGCCTGGAGTCTGGGTTCGGAGACCCAGTACTTC
CDR3aa: CAWSLGSETQYF
v_gene: TRBV30
abundance: -
d_gene: -
j_gene: TRBJ2-5

CDR3nt: TGTGCCAGCAGCGCACCGGGGACTTCCGGGGAGCTGTTTTTT
CDR3aa: CASSAPGTSGELFF
v_gene: TRBV5-4
abundance: once
d_gene: -
j_gene: TRBJ2-2

CDR3nt: TGTGCCAGCAGCTTAATAGTTCTCCCCGAAGAAGCTTTCTTT
CDR3aa: CASSLIVLPEEAFF
v_gene: TRBV11-2
abundance: -
d_gene: -
j_gene: TRBJ1-1

CDR3nt: TGTGCCAGCAGCCAAGGGACCGGAAATGAGCAGTTCTTC
CDR3aa: CASSQGTGNEQFF
v_gene: TRBV7-3
abundance: few
d_gene: -
j_gene: TRBJ2-1

CDR3nt: TGTGCCAGCAGCGTCACCCTCGTCAATGAGCAGTTCTTC
CDR3aa: CASSVTLVNEQFF
v_gene: TRBV9
abundance: -
d_gene: -
j_gene: TRBJ2-1

CDR3nt: TGTGCCAGCAGCCCGAGACTAGCGGGAGTTCCCTACGAGCAGTACTTC
CDR3aa: CASSPRLAGVPYEQYF
v_gene: TRBV27
abundance: -
d_gene: TRBD2
j_gene: TRBJ2-7

CDR3nt: TGCAGTGCGGCAGGAACCTACGAGCAGTACTTC
CDR3aa: CSAAGTYEQYF
v_gene: TRBV20-1
abundance: -
d_gene: -
j_gene: TRBJ2-7

CDR3nt: TGTGCCAGTAGAAAAGTCGACAGACTCTATGGCTACACCTTC
CDR3aa: CASRKVDRLYGYTF
v_gene: TRBV19
abundance: -
d_gene: -
j_gene: TRBJ1-2

CDR3nt: TGTGCCAGTAAATCAGGCAGGGAGGGGACTGAAGCTTTCTTT
CDR3aa: CASKSGREGTEAFF
v_gene: TRBV19
abundance: -
d_gene: -
j_gene: TRBJ1-1

CDR3nt: TGTGCCACCAGCATTACAGGGGTAGGAGAAGCTTTCTTT
CDR3aa: CATSITGVGEAFF
v_gene: TRBV15
abundance: -
d_gene: TRBD1
j_gene: TRBJ1-1

CDR3nt: TGTGCCAGCAGCCTTGGGACTAGCGGTCCCTCTCAGCAGTTCTTC
CDR3aa: CASSLGTSGPSQQFF
v_gene: TRBV4-2
abundance: -
d_gene: TRBD2
j_gene: TRBJ2-1

CDR3nt: TGTGCCAGCAGTCGGACAGGGGCCTCTGGAAACACCATATATTTT
CDR3aa: CASSRTGASGNTIYF
v_gene: TRBV27
abundance: -
d_gene: TRBD1
j_gene: TRBJ1-3

CDR3nt: TGTGCCAGCAGCGCACGACCGACTAGCGGGAGCTCCTACAATGAGCAGTTCTTC
CDR3aa: CASSARPTSGSSYNEQFF
v_gene: TRBV7-6
abundance: -
d_gene: TRBD2
j_gene: TRBJ2-1

CDR3nt: TGTGCCAGCAGCCGGACAGGGGCGTACAATGAGCAGTTCTTC
CDR3aa: CASSRTGAYNEQFF
v_gene: TRBV7-2
abundance: -
d_gene: TRBD1
j_gene: TRBJ2-1

CDR3nt: TGTGCCAGCAGCTTAACTAGCGGGAGTGGGATCGGGGAGCTGTTTTTT
CDR3aa: CASSLTSGSGIGELFF
v_gene: TRBV7-9
abundance: -
d_gene: TRBD2
j_gene: TRBJ2-2

CDR3nt: TGTGCCAGCACAGCTGGGACTAGCGGGACCTACGAGCAGTACTTC
CDR3aa: CASTAGTSGTYEQYF
v_gene: TRBV7-6
abundance: -
d_gene: TRBD2
j_gene: TRBJ2-7

CDR3nt: TGCAGCGCTCTGACTAGCGGCCTCACAGATACGCAGTATTTT
CDR3aa: CSALTSGLTDTQYF
v_gene: TRBV29-1
abundance: -
d_gene: TRBD2
j_gene: TRBJ2-3

CDR3nt: TGTGCCAGAAGCTTGATCGGCAGGGGGCGGGAGACCCAGTACTTC
CDR3aa: CARSLIGRGRETQYF
v_gene: TRBV5-3
abundance: -
d_gene: TRBD1
j_gene: TRBJ2-5

CDR3nt: TGCGCCAGCAGCTCCTCTAGCGGGATTTACAATGAGCAGTTCTTC
CDR3aa: CASSSSSGIYNEQFF
v_gene: TRBV5-1
abundance: -
d_gene: TRBD2
j_gene: TRBJ2-1

CDR3nt: TGTGCCAGCAGTTTACGGGGGCTTGTCACAGATACGCAGTATTTT
CDR3aa: CASSLRGLVTDTQYF
v_gene: TRBV28
abundance: many
d_gene: -
j_gene: TRBJ2-3

CDR3nt: TGTGCCAGCTCACCACGCGGCTATGGCTACACCTTC
CDR3aa: CASSPRGYGYTF
v_gene: TRBV18
abundance: -
d_gene: -
j_gene: TRBJ1-2

CDR3nt: TGTGCCAGCAGCTTAATAACAGGAGGGGCCGGGGAGCTGTTTTTT
CDR3aa: CASSLITGGAGELFF
v_gene: TRBV7-3
abundance: -
d_gene: -
j_gene: TRBJ2-2

CDR3nt: TGCGCCAGCAGCTTGGACCGCCGAAGCGGGGCACCCTACGAGCAGTACTTC
CDR3aa: CASSLDRRSGAPYEQYF
v_gene: TRBV5-1
abundance: -
d_gene: TRBD2
j_gene: TRBJ2-7

CDR3nt: TGTGCCAGCAGCTTACGGAGCCAGGGCTACGAGCAGTACTTC
CDR3aa: CASSLRSQGYEQYF
v_gene: TRBV7-2
abundance: -
d_gene: -
j_gene: TRBJ2-7

CDR3nt: TGCAGCGTCACGGACAGTCCTAATCAGCCCCAGCATTTT
CDR3aa: CSVTDSPNQPQHF
v_gene: TRBV29-1
abundance: -
d_gene: -
j_gene: TRBJ1-5

CDR3nt: TGTGCCAGCAGTGACCCGGGACAGGGTAGTAACGAGCAGTACTTC
CDR3aa: CASSDPGQGSNEQYF
v_gene: TRBV25-1
abundance: -
d_gene: TRBD1
j_gene: TRBJ2-7

CDR3nt: -
CDR3aa: CASGRDRDLHFGNTIYF
v_gene: TRBV7-9
abundance: -
d_gene: -
j_gene: TRBJ1-3

CDR3nt: TGTGCCACCAGCAGAGATAGGTCAGCGGGAGTGGCGGATACGCAGTATTTT
CDR3aa: CATSRDRSAGVADTQYF
v_gene: TRBV15
abundance: -
d_gene: TRBD2
j_gene: TRBJ2-3

CDR3nt: TGTGCCAGCAGTTTAACTGAACGCATCGGGGAGCTGTTTTTT
CDR3aa: CASSLTERIGELFF
v_gene: TRBV28
abundance: -
d_gene: -
j_gene: TRBJ2-2

CDR3nt: TGTGCCAGCAGGCGTCCTAGCGGATCCTCCTACAATGAGCAGTTCTTC
CDR3aa: CASRRPSGSSYNEQFF
v_gene: TRBV6-6
abundance: -
d_gene: TRBD2
j_gene: TRBJ2-1

CDR3nt: TGCAGCGTTGGACAGACTAACTATGGCTACACCTTC
CDR3aa: CSVGQTNYGYTF
v_gene: TRBV29-1
abundance: -
d_gene: -
j_gene: TRBJ1-2

CDR3nt: TGCGCCAGCAGCTTGTCCCGGACGTCAACTAATGAAAAACTGTTTTTT
CDR3aa: CASSLSRTSTNEKLFF
v_gene: TRBV5-1
abundance: -
d_gene: -
j_gene: TRBJ1-4

CDR3nt: TGTGCCAGCAGCCTGCAGTCCCAAGAGACCCAGTACTTC
CDR3aa: CASSLQSQETQYF
v_gene: TRBV14
abundance: -
d_gene: -
j_gene: TRBJ2-5

CDR3nt: TGCGCCAGCAGCTTGTCTCAGGGAACCTACGAGCAGTACTTC
CDR3aa: CASSLSQGTYEQYF
v_gene: TRBV5-1
abundance: -
d_gene: -
j_gene: TRBJ2-7

CDR3nt: TGTGCCAGCAGCTTAGGTCAGGGGAGGGATACGCAGTATTTT
CDR3aa: CASSLGQGRDTQYF
v_gene: TRBV11-3
abundance: -
d_gene: -
j_gene: TRBJ2-3

CDR3nt: TGTGCCAGTAGTCCCCGGGACCGCGGAAACACCATATATTTT
CDR3aa: CASSPRDRGNTIYF
v_gene: TRBV19
abundance: -
d_gene: -
j_gene: TRBJ1-3

CDR3nt: TGCAGCGTTCAGCTGCAACAAGAGACCCAGTACTTC
CDR3aa: CSVQLQQETQYF
v_gene: TRBV29-1
abundance: -
d_gene: -
j_gene: TRBJ2-5

CDR3nt: TGTGCCAGCAGCCGACGTGGGGGGCAGGGTTATTACGAGCAGTACTTC
CDR3aa: CASSRRGGQGYYEQYF
v_gene: TRBV5-4
abundance: -
d_gene: -
j_gene: TRBJ2-7

CDR3nt: TGCGCCAGCAGCTCACAGACTAGCGGGACCAGGGTTGAGCAGTTCTTC
CDR3aa: CASSSQTSGTRVEQFF
v_gene: TRBV5-1
abundance: -
d_gene: TRBD2
j_gene: TRBJ2-1

CDR3nt: TGTGCCAGCAGCTTATTCTCCGGTTACCGGGTCATGGCCTACGAGCAGTACTTC
CDR3aa: CASSLFSGYRVMAYEQYF
v_gene: TRBV7-2
abundance: -
d_gene: -
j_gene: TRBJ2-7

CDR3nt: TGTGCCAGCAGCCACGGCGGGAGGGATGAGCAGTTCTTC
CDR3aa: CASSHGGRDEQFF
v_gene: TRBV7-3
abundance: -
d_gene: TRBD2
j_gene: TRBJ2-1

CDR3nt: TGTGCCAGCGGTCGGGGAGAGAACACTGAAGCTTTCTTT
CDR3aa: CASGRGENTEAFF
v_gene: TRBV6-6
abundance: once
d_gene: -
j_gene: TRBJ1-1

CDR3nt: TGTGCCAGCAGACATGGGGGGAGCTCCTACAATGAGCAGTTCTTC
CDR3aa: CASRHGGSSYNEQFF
v_gene: TRBV28
abundance: few
d_gene: -
j_gene: TRBJ2-1

CDR3nt: TGTGCCAGCAGATTTGGGAGTGCGGACGAGCAGTACTTC
CDR3aa: CASRFGSADEQYF
v_gene: TRBV25-1
abundance: few
d_gene: -
j_gene: TRBJ2-7

CDR3nt: TGTGCCAGCAGCTTCCAGCTTCGAGGGGCCAACGTCCTGACTTTC
CDR3aa: CASSFQLRGANVLTF
v_gene: TRBV5-6
abundance: -
d_gene: -
j_gene: TRBJ2-6